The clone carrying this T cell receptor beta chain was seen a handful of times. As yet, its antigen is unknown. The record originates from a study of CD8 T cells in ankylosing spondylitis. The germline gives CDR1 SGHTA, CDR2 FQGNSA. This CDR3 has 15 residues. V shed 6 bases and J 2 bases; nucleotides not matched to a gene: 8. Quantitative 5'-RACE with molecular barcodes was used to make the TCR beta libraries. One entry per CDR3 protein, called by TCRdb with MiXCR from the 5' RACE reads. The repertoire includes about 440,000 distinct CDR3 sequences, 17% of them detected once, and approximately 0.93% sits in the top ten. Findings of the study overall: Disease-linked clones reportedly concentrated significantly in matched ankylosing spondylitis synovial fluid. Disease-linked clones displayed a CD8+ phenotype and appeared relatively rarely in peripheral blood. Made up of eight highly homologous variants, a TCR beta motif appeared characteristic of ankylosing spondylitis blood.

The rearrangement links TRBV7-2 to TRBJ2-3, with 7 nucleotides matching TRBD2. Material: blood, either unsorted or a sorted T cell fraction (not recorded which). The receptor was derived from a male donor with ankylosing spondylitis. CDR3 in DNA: TGTGCCAGCAGGGAGCGGGGACCTTCCACAGATACGCAGTATTTT. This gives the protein CASRERGPSTDTQYF. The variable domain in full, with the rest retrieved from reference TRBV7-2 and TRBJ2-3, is GAGVSQSPSNKVTEKGKDVELRCDPISGHTALYWYRQSLGQGLEFLIYFQGNSAPDKSGLPSDRFSAERTGGSVSTLTIQRTQQEDSAVYLCASRERGPSTDTQYFGPGTRLTVL.